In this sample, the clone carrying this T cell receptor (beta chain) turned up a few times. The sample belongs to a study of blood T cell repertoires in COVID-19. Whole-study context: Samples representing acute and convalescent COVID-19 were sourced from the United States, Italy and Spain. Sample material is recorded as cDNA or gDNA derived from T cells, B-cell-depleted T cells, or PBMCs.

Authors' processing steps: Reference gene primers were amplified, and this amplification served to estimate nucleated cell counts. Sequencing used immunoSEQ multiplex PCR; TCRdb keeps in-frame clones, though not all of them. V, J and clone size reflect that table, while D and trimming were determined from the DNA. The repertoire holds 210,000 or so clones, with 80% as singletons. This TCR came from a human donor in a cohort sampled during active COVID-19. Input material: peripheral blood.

CDR3: CAWSVNQGYYEQYF. CDR3 coding DNA: TGTGCCTGGAGTGTAAACCAGGGCTACTACGAGCAGTACTTC. The J gene is TRBJ2-7, the V gene TRBV30; tentatively, D is TRBD1 (5 bases). The length of the CDR3 is 14 residues. V was trimmed by 0 bases and J by 3 bases, leaving 12 bases between them. Germline loops: CDR1 GTSNPN, CDR2 SVGIG (reference sequence).